Below, 22 T cell receptor beta chains from the same sample are listed, as sequenced in a study of T cell responses to AZD1222 COVID-19 vaccine. Repertoires were generated with immunoSEQ multiplex PCR, while TCRdb's copy carries only in-frame clones and drops some. The data contain some 140,000 clones, over 85% of them singletons. The material was peripheral blood, obtained on day 0 of AZD1222 vaccination. The receptors stem from an adult in good health.

This clone was found once. The chain employs TRBV27 and TRBJ2-6; D is uncertain. The length of the CDR3 is 16 residues. Germline loops: CDR1 MNHEY, CDR2 SMNVEV (reference sequence). Between the trimmed V and J ends, which lost 7 bases and 1 base, there was a span of 14 bases. The CDR3 region has the DNA TGTGCCAGCACCCGGCAGCCGTGGTCTGGGGCCAACGTCCTGACTTTC. Translated: CASTRQPWSGANVLTF.

This chain uses TRBV28 with TRBJ1-2; the match to TRBD1 covers 10 bases. This CDR3 comprises 15 residues. The V gene end was trimmed by 7 bases and the J gene end by 2 bases; junction bases not matched to a gene: 7. The germline V gene has CDR1 MDHEN and CDR2 SYDVKM. CDR3 DNA: TGTGCCAGCAACCAACCGGGACAGGGGAACTATGGCTACACCTTC. Translating gives CASNQPGQGNYGYTF.

This rearrangement joins TRBV28 to TRBJ1-2, with 8 bases lining up with TRBD1. J was trimmed by 2 bases and V by 5 bases; bases with no gene match: 10. From germline, CDR1 is MDHEN and CDR2 SYDVKM. CDR3 length: 16 residues. CDR3 DNA: TGTGCCAGCAGTCAGGGGGCGTTCCTTCAAAACTATGGCTACACCTTC. The encoded protein is CASSQGAFLQNYGYTF.

The chain is built from TRBV11-3 and TRBJ1-1; maybe TRBD1 (6 bases). V shed 2 bases and J shed 1 base, with 20 bases lying between them. The CDR3 consists of 18 residues. The germline V gene has CDR1 SGHNT and CDR2 YENEEA. CDR3 residues: CASSLRFGIDRSNTEAFF. The CDR3 DNA reads TGTGCCAGCAGCTTAAGGTTCGGAATTGACAGGTCGAACACTGAAGCTTTCTTT.

The chain joins TRBV5-5 to TRBJ2-2; D tentatively fits TRBD1 or TRBD2 (6 bases each). In germline, CDR1 is SGHKS, CDR2 YYEKEE (reference sequence). The CDR3 contains 15 residues. V was clipped by 1 base and J by 5 bases, with 12 bases between them. The CDR3 loop is CASSLLGGRTGELFF. The CDR3 DNA reads TGTGCCAGCAGCTTGTTGGGGGGCAGGACCGGGGAGCTGTTTTTT. The whole variable domain, remainder taken from reference TRBV5-5 and TRBJ2-2, is DAGVTQSPTHLIKTRGQQVTLRCSPISGHKSVSWYQQVLGQGPQFIFQYYEKEERGRGNFPDRFSARQFPNYSSELNVNALLLGDSALYLCASSLLGGRTGELFFGEGSRLTVL.

This clone came up once. The rearrangement uses TRBV2 and TRBJ1-2; 11 nucleotides line up with TRBD1. The CDR3 totals 14 residues. Germline V gene sequence: CDR1 SNHLY, CDR2 FYNNEI. V shed 6 bases and J 3 bases; nucleotides not matched to a gene: 3. CDR3 residues: CASRGDRGDYGYTF. In DNA form, the CDR3 reads TGTGCCAGCAGGGGGGACAGGGGGGACTATGGCTACACCTTC.

A few counts support this clone. The chain couples TRBV10-1 to TRBJ1-1; D remains ambiguous. There are 13 residues in the CDR3. V dropped 6 bases and J dropped 0 bases, with 8 bases sitting between them. Germline V gene data show CDR1 as WNHNN and CDR2 as SYGVQD (reference sequence). CDR3 bases: TGCGCCAGCAGAGTCAAGATGAACACTGAAGCTTTCTTT. Protein product: CASRVKMNTEAFF.

The chain links TRBV6-5 to TRBJ2-1; no reliable D call. V lost 6 bases and J 5 bases, leaving 5 bases between the germline ends. The length of the CDR3 is 11 residues. CDR1 and CDR2 from the germline V gene are MNHEY and SVGAGI. The CDR3 region has the DNA TGTGCCAGCAGGCAGAACAATGAGCAGTTCTTC. Protein sequence: CASRQNNEQFF.

The rearrangement links TRBV9 to TRBJ1-1; D not certain. The CDR3 has 17 amino acids. Germline CDR1 and CDR2: SGDLS and YYNGEE. The V end was cut by 4 bases, the J end by 2 bases, with 21 bases between. CDR3 DNA sequence: TGTGCCAGCAGCTTCCCCCCCGGGAACAGTCTAAACACTGAAGCTTTCTTT. This encodes CASSFPPGNSLNTEAFF.

The chain employs TRBV11-3 and TRBJ2-5; D unclear. Germline CDR1 is SGHNT and CDR2 is YENEEA. The CDR3 runs 13 residues. V was shortened by 1 base and J by 3 bases, with 6 bases between the two germline ends. CDR3 sequence: CASSLGQKETQYF. CDR3 in DNA: TGTGCCAGCAGCTTAGGCCAGAAAGAGACCCAGTACTTC.

The CDR3 reads CASSFRPGTEAFF. CDR3 nucleotide sequence: TGTGCCAGCAGCTTTCGTCCGGGTACTGAAGCTTTCTTT. This chain joins TRBV7-3 and TRBJ1-1; D not resolved. The germline V gene encodes CDR1 SGHTA and CDR2 FQGTGA. The CDR3 consists of 13 residues. Deletions cut 3 bases from V and 5 bases from J, with 10 bases between.

This sequence joins TRBV3-1 (or the pseudogene TRBV3-2) and TRBJ2-5; D perhaps matches TRBD2 (6 bases). The CDR3 runs 15 residues. The V gene lost 4 bases and the J gene lost 8 bases, with 20 bases spanning the gap. Per germline, CDR1 LGHDT and CDR2 YNNKEL (reference sequence). CDR3 DNA sequence: TGTGCCAGCAGCCCTTACGGCGGGGATCCGGGAACCCAGTACTTC. This translates into CASSPYGGDPGTQYF.

This clone was found a few times. The genes are TRBV12-3 or TRBV12-4 and TRBJ2-5; tentatively, D is TRBD1 (5 bases). V shed 5 bases and J shed 0 bases, with 7 bases lying between them. The CDR3 spans 13 residues. This CDR3 is CASSPGNQETQYF. The CDR3 DNA reads TGTGCCAGCAGTCCAGGGAACCAAGAGACCCAGTACTTC.

This clone came up once. The rearrangement uses TRBV11-3 and TRBJ2-1; D is ambiguous. V lost 6 bases and J lost 8, with 17 bases in between. Germline-derived CDR1 and CDR2 are SGHNT and YENEEA. This CDR3 comprises 14 residues. CDR3 nucleotides: TGTGCCAGCAGAAATAGGGAAAAGCCCGATGAGCAGTTCTTC. Translating it yields CASRNREKPDEQFF.

The chain couples TRBV12-3 or TRBV12-4 to TRBJ1-1; D possibly corresponds to TRBD1 (5 bases). With 3 bases removed from V and 1 base from J, the gap between germline ends came to 6 bases. This CDR3 has 13 amino acids. The CDR3 coding sequence is TGTGCCAGCAGTTTCCAGGGGAACACTGAAGCTTTCTTT. It yields the protein CASSFQGNTEAFF.

This clone was seen once. The chain couples TRBV10-3 to TRBJ2-1; 10 nucleotides agree with TRBD1. CDR1 ENHRY and CDR2 SYGVKD come from the germline V gene. There are 14 residues in the CDR3. With V trimmed by 7 bases and J by 8 bases, 8 bases remained unmatched. CDR3 protein: CAITPGQGKDEQFF. Written as DNA, the CDR3 is TGTGCCATCACCCCGGGACAGGGGAAGGATGAGCAGTTCTTC.

The V call is TRBV11-2, the J call TRBJ2-6; D is unresolved. The CDR3 is made up of 15 amino acids. CDR1 is SGHAT and CDR2 is FQNNGV in the germline V gene. V was shortened by 6 bases and J by 1 base, with 10 bases between the two germline ends. The CDR3: CASRPLRSGANVLTF. The DNA for the CDR3 is TGTGCCAGCAGACCACTTAGATCTGGGGCCAACGTCCTGACTTTC.

This chain connects TRBV7-9 to TRBJ1-2, with TRBD1 identical over 11 bases. Trimming cost V 0 bases and J 8 bases; bases outside gene matches: 5. There are 15 residues in the CDR3. Germline V gene lookup returns CDR1 SEHNR and CDR2 FQNEAQ (reference sequence). CDR3 sequence reads: CASSLAGTGGRGYTF. CDR3 nucleotide sequence: TGTGCCAGCAGCTTAGCTGGGACAGGGGGGAGAGGCTACACCTTC.

The J gene is TRBJ1-6, the V gene TRBV6-5; D is uncertain. The CDR3 contains 15 residues. Trimming removed 2 bases from V and 5 bases from J, with 10 bases in between. Germline assignment: CDR1 MNHEY and CDR2 SVGAGI. CDR3 sequence reads: CASSYRPNNNSPLHF. In DNA form, the CDR3 reads TGTGCCAGCAGTTACCGGCCAAACAATAATTCACCCCTCCACTTT.

The V call is TRBV7-8, the J call TRBJ2-1; TRBD1 agrees at 7 bases. The junction had 3 bases not matched to a gene; V was cut back by 1 base and J by 9 bases. Germline CDR1 and CDR2: SGHVS and FQNEAQ. The CDR3 is 13 residues long. The CDR3 protein is CASSLVQGVEQFF. CDR3 bases: TGTGCCAGCAGCTTAGTCCAGGGGGTTGAGCAGTTCTTC.

The chain uses TRBV11-1 and TRBJ1-6; D is ambiguous. Trimming cost V 4 bases and J 7 bases, with 14 bases left between them. Germline CDR1 is SGHAT and CDR2 is FQDESV (reference sequence). The CDR3 runs 15 residues. The CDR3 loop is CASSWKRDRNSPLHF. CDR3 DNA: TGTGCCAGCAGCTGGAAGCGGGATCGGAATTCACCCCTCCACTTT.

J is TRBJ1-1 and V is TRBV19; D ambiguous. This CDR3 contains 11 residues. The V end was cut by 10 bases, the J end by 4 bases, with 10 bases between. The germline CDR1 and CDR2 sequences are LNHDA and SQIVND (reference sequence). CDR3 sequence: CATIQSTEAFF. CDR3 in DNA: TGTGCCACAATACAGAGCACTGAAGCTTTCTTT. The whole variable domain, remainder taken from reference TRBV19 and TRBJ1-1, is DGGITQSPKYLFRKEGQNVTLSCEQNLNHDAMYWYRQDPGQGLRLIYYSQIVNDFQKGDIAEGYSVSREKKESFPLTVTSAQKNPTAFYLCATIQSTEAFFGQGTRLTVV.